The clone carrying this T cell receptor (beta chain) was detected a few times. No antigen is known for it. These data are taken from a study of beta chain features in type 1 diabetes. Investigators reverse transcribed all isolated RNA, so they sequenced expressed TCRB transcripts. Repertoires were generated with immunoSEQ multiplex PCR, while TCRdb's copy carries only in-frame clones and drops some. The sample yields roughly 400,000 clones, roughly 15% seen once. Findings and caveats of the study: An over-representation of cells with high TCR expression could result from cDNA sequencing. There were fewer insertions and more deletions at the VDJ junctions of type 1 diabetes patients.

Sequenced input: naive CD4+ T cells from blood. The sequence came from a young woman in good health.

The CDR3 region has the DNA TGTGCCAGCAGTGAAGCGCGGATTAGCGGGTTATACTTC. Amino acid sequence: CASSEARISGLYF. The V call is TRBV2, the J call TRBJ2-7, with 7 bases that match TRBD2. The trim removed 0 bases at V and 13 bases at J, leaving 9 bases unmatched. This CDR3 has 13 residues. CDR1 and CDR2 from the germline V gene are SNHLY and FYNNEI.